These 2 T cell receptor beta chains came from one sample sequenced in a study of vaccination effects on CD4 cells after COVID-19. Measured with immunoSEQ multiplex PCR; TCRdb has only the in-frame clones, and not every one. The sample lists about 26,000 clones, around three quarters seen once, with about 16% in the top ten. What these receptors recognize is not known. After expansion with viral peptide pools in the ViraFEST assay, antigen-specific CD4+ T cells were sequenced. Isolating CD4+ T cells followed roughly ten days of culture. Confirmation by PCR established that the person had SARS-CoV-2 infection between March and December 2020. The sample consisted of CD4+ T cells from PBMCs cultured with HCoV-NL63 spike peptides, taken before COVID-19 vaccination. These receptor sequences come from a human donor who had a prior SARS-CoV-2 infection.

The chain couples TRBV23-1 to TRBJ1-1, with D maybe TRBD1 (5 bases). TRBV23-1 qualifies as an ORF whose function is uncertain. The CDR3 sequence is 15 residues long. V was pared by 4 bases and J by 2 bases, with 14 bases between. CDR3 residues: CASSRGQGANTEAFF. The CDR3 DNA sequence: TGCGCCAGCAGTCGCGGCCAGGGAGCTAACACTGAAGCTTTCTTT.

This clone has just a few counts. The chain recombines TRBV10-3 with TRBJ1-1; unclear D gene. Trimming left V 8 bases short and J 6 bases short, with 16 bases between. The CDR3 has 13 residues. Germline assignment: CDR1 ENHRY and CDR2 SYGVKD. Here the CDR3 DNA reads TGTGCCATCGGAGGGAGCGGGCGCGCTGAAGCTTTCTTT. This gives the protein CAIGGSGRAEAFF.